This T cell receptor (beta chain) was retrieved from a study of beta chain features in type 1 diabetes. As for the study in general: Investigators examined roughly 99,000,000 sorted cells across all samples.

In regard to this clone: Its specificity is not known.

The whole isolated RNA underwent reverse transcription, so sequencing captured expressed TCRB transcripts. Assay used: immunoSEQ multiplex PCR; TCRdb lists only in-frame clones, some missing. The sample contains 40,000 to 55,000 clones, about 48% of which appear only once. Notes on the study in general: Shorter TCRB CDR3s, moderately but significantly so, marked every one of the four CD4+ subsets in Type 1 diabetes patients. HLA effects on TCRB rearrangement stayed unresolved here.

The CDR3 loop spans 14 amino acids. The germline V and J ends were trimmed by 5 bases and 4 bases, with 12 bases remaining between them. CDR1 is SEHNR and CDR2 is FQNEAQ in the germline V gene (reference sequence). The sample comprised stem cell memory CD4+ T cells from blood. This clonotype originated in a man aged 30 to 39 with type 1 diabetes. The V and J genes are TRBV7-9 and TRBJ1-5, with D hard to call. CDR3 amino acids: CASSARGENQPQHF. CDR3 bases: TGTGCCAGCAGCGCAAGAGGCGAGAATCAGCCCCAGCATTTT.